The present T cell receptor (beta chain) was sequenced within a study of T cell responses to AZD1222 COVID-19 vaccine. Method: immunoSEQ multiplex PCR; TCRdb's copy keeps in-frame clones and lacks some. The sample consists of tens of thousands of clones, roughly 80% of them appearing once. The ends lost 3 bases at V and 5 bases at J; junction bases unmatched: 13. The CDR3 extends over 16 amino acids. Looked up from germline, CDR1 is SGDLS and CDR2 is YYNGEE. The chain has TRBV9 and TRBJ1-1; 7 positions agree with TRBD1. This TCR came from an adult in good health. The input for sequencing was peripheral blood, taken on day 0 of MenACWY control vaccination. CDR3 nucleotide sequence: TGTGCCAGCAGCGGACGACAGGGATCGAACCTGACTGAAGCTTTCTTT. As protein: CASSGRQGSNLTEAFF. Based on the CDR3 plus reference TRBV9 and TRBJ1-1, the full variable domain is DSGVTQTPKHLITATGQRVTLRCSPRSGDLSVYWYQQSLDQGLQFLIQYYNGEERAKGNILERFSAQQFPDLHSELNLSSLELGDSALYFCASSGRQGSNLTEAFFGQGTRLTVV.